These 12 T cell receptor beta chains came from one sample sequenced in a study of blood T cell repertoires in COVID-19. Sequenced by immunoSEQ multiplex PCR; TCRdb stores in-frame clones only, minus some. The table shows some 160,000 clones, with around 80% occurring only once. The specimen was peripheral blood. These receptors were taken from a woman between 45 and 60 years old with acute or convalescent COVID-19.

This chain uses TRBV19 with TRBJ1-5; tentatively, D is TRBD1 (5 bases). Germline assignment: CDR1 LNHDA and CDR2 SQIVND (reference sequence). With 1 base removed from V and 0 bases from J, the gap between germline ends came to 13 bases. The CDR3 has 17 amino acids. Here the CDR3 reads CASSIGTTTASNQPQHF. CDR3 DNA: TGTGCCAGTAGTATAGGAACTACGACAGCTAGCAATCAGCCCCAGCATTTT.

The chain is built from TRBV14 and TRBJ1-2; 9 nucleotides align to TRBD1. With V trimmed by 6 bases and J by 5 bases, 4 bases remained unmatched. The CDR3 has 13 residues. In germline, CDR1 is SGHDN, CDR2 FVKESK. The CDR3 here is CASSPDRGYGYTF. The CDR3, as DNA: TGTGCCAGCAGTCCGGACAGGGGATATGGCTACACCTTC. The variable domain in full, completed from reference TRBV14 and TRBJ1-2, reads EAGVTQFPSHSVIEKGQTVTLRCDPISGHDNLYWYRRVMGKEIKFLLHFVKESKQDESGMPNNRFLAERTGGTYSTLKVQPAELEDSGVYFCASSPDRGYGYTFGSGTRLTVV.

V gene TRBV4-2 combines with J gene TRBJ2-4; 9 bases fit TRBD1. Germline CDR1 is LGHNA and CDR2 is YNFKEQ. Trimming cost V 2 bases and J 4 bases; bases outside gene matches: 9. The CDR3 covers 17 residues. CDR3 DNA: TGTGCCAGCAGCCAATCCGGGACAGGGATGAAGAAAAACATTCAGTACTTC. It specifies CASSQSGTGMKKNIQYF.

This clone was seen only once. The gene calls are TRBV24-1 and TRBJ1-5; D not certain. The CDR3 spans 16 residues. The ends were cut back, 3 bases at V and 2 bases at J, with 13 bases in the middle. The germline CDR1 and CDR2 sequences are KGHDR and SFDVKD. CDR3: CATSDPTVRGNQPQHF. Written as DNA, the CDR3 is TGTGCCACCAGTGATCCGACGGTGAGGGGCAATCAGCCCCAGCATTTT.

The CDR3 region is CASSLAGLAGPDTQYF. CDR3 nucleotide sequence: TGTGCCAGCAGCTTAGCCGGACTAGCGGGGCCAGATACGCAGTATTTT. The chain links TRBV5-5 to TRBJ2-3, with TRBD2 matching over 12 bases. The CDR3 extends over 16 amino acids. Trimming cost V 2 bases and J 4 bases; bases outside gene matches: 5. CDR1 is SGHKS, CDR2 YYEKEE, per germline (reference sequence).

This sequence joins TRBV21-1 and TRBJ2-6; the table gives TRBD1 as D, unverified against the DNA. TRBV21-1 is deemed a pseudogene. This CDR3 spans 16 amino acids. CDR3 nucleotides: TGTGCCAGCAGCAGAACAGACCTCTCTGGGGCCAACGTCCTGACTTTC. Its protein product is CASSRTDLSGANVLTF.

CDR3 bases: TGTGCCAGCAGCAGGGGGACAGGCCTTGTCATGAACACTGAAGCTTTCTTT. Its protein is CASSRGTGLVMNTEAFF. The gene calls are TRBV9 and TRBJ1-1, with 8 positions matching TRBD1. The CDR3 runs to 17 residues. The trim removed 4 bases at V and 0 bases at J, leaving 11 bases unmatched. Germline CDR1 and CDR2: SGDLS and YYNGEE. The full variable domain, with the rest looked up from reference TRBV9 and TRBJ1-1, is DSGVTQTPKHLITATGQRVTLRCSPRSGDLSVYWYQQSLDQGLQFLIQYYNGEERAKGNILERFSAQQFPDLHSELNLSSLELGDSALYFCASSRGTGLVMNTEAFFGQGTRLTVV.

The V and J genes are TRBV30 and TRBJ1-1; a possible D gene is TRBD1 (6 bases). Trimming took 2 bases from V and 0 from J, leaving 13 bases between them. There are 15 residues in the CDR3. The germline CDR1 and CDR2 sequences are GTSNPN and SVGIG (reference sequence). The CDR3 DNA reads TGTGCCTGGAGTCCTTACGAGGGGGTGAACACTGAAGCTTTCTTT. Encoded protein: CAWSPYEGVNTEAFF.

The CDR3, as DNA: TGTGCCAGCAGCTCTGGGACACTTGATAGCAATCAGCCCCAGCATTTT. Translated: CASSSGTLDSNQPQHF. This rearrangement joins TRBV9 to TRBJ1-5, with D tentatively TRBD1 (6 bases). The CDR3 runs 16 residues. V lost 4 bases, J lost 0 bases, and 14 bases lay in between. Germline loops: CDR1 SGDLS, CDR2 YYNGEE.

This chain connects TRBV7-2 to TRBJ1-2; 7 nucleotides match TRBD1. This CDR3 contains 14 residues. Trimming removed 5 bases from V and 2 bases from J; junction bases left unmatched: 5. CDR1 is SGHTA, CDR2 FQGNSA, per germline. The CDR3 sequence is CASSSLGQNYGYTF. DNA for the CDR3: TGTGCCAGCAGCAGCCTGGGACAGAACTATGGCTACACCTTC.

J is TRBJ1-6 and V is TRBV19, with 9 nucleotides matching TRBD1. Germline CDR1 and CDR2: LNHDA and SQIVND (reference sequence). The CDR3 contains 12 residues. V trimming: 9 bases; J trimming: 7 bases; junction bases outside the gene matches: 1. This CDR3 reads CASGTGNSPLHF. The CDR3 coding sequence is TGTGCCAGCGGGACAGGGAATTCACCCCTCCACTTT.

The rearrangement links TRBV7-3 to TRBJ2-2, with D perhaps matching TRBD2 (5 bases). This CDR3 has 15 residues. Germline values: CDR1 SGHTA, CDR2 FQGTGA. Deletions cut 5 bases from V and 5 bases from J, with 15 bases between. CDR3 sequence (DNA): TGTGCCAGCAGCCCTGGGAGCGCTCCAACCGGGGAGCTGTTTTTT. Residues: CASSPGSAPTGELFF.